This T cell receptor (beta chain) emerged from a study of T-cell memory formation after mild COVID-19. A single record per CDR3 protein comes from TCRdb applying MiXCR to the 5' RACE reads. The sample has under 450,000 distinct CDR3 sequences; around 15% are singletons. Germline assignment: CDR1 SNHLY and CDR2 FYNNEI. Germline trimming cut 8 bases from V and 7 bases from J; bases unmatched to any gene: 11. This CDR3 region has 15 residues. The chain employs TRBV2 and TRBJ1-2, with TRBD1 matching over 12 bases. The receptor's source is a man aged 18-30 years who had mild COVID-19 (a few samples of this study predate the infection). Cell type and time point are not known. The sequencing sample was made of PBMCs or a T cell subset sorted from them (not recorded which). CDR3 in DNA: TGTGCCAGCCCTTTTCGGGACAGGGGGCAGGGTGGCTACACCTTC. Its translation: CASPFRDRGQGGYTF.